The present T cell receptor (beta chain) was sequenced within a study of Tregs in tolerant kidney transplant recipients. Study-wide background: Recipients received nonmyeloablative bone marrow transplants from related graft donors, with transient mixed chimerism. Study results and limitations: Validation in larger populations is needed because few patients were studied. The most relevant donor-specific Treg TCRbeta repertoire apparently came from expansion with activated donor B cells.

After around 6 days with irradiated graft donor PBMCs, CFSE-labeled recipient PBMCs were FACS-sorted. As for this clone: No antigen is known for it. The read stops 3 residues short of the end of the CDR3; the missing end is completed from the germline J gene.

The method was immunoSEQ multiplex PCR; TCRdb's version includes in-frame clones alone and lacks a portion of them. With 3,000 or so clones in the sample, the ten largest clones hold 6.5% to 9.5%. Trimming removed 3 bases from V and 5 bases from J, with 11 bases in between. CDR1 is SGDLS, CDR2 YYNGEE, per germline. CDR3 size: 14 residues. The V call is TRBV9, the J call TRBJ2-2; tentative D call: TRBD2 (6 bases). The TCR originated in a human patient who received a combined kidney and bone marrow transplant. Sequencing used CD8+ T cells from blood cultured with allogeneic cells, obtained before the transplant. The CDR3 sequence is CASSGLAGTGELFF. CDR3 bases read: TGTGCCAGCAGCGGCCTCGCGGGGACCGGGGAG.